The sequence of this T cell receptor beta chain was determined in a study of T-cell memory formation after mild COVID-19 (dated by TCRdb to the early 2020s). About the investigation overall: TCR sequence clusters from the two donors were found to be largely donor specific. In two donors, T-cell clones that expanded and contracted after mild COVID-19 were followed by sequencing TCRalpha and TCRbeta repertoires longitudinally. The cohort comprised two young, previously healthy adult volunteers, one female and one male.

At least ten counts were recorded for this clonotype. It lacks a known antigen. Base qualities are not at hand, and no much larger clone is one base apart. The instrument was an Illumina NovaSeq 6000. TCRalpha and TCRbeta cDNA libraries were built by 5'RACE with constant-segment primers, adding sample barcodes and unique molecular identifiers. Trizol reagent was used to extract RNA from every sample. Libraries were amplified in two PCR steps, with a second sample barcode and Illumina TruSeq adapters added in the second step. The libraries were sequenced on an Illumina NovaSeq using 2 x 150 bp paired-end reads. The source study handled its data this way. Demultiplexing of reads and collapsing into UMI-guided consensus sequences were performed with migec v1.2.7. With mixcr v2.1.11, UMI consensuses were aligned to TRA and TRB V and J templates and assembled into clonotypes. Expanded or contracted clonotypes were those called significant by both edgeR and NoisET, with noise models trained on biological replicates. For edgeR calls, a false discovery rate-adjusted p below 0.01 and a log2 fold-change threshold of 1 were applied. As an exploratory analysis of dynamics, max-normalized trajectories of the 1000 most abundant clonotypes were examined with PCA combined with hierarchical clustering. Each responding clone was given a CD4 or CD8 phenotype based on the CD4+ and CD8+ repertoires, which had been sequenced separately. TCRdb reanalyzed the raw reads on its own, using fastp at Q25 for trimming and MiXCR for clone calling, and kept in-frame beta chains. For every CDR3 protein sequence, its rows merge into one entry that carries the most common genes and DNA. The V and J calls and clone size are TCRdb's, not the authors'. The table for this sample lists about 170,000 distinct CDR3 sequences; around 13% of them were counted only once. Of the sample, approximately 3.5% falls within the top ten clones.

From a lookup of the germline V gene, CDR1 and CDR2 are SQVTM and ANQGSEA. Trimming removed 6 bases from V and 6 bases from J; the gene matches leave 6 bases unexplained. The CDR3 measures 14 amino acids from cysteine to valine. Here the CDR3 DNA is all that survives: 42 bases in frame from base 1. Ficoll-Paque density gradient centrifugation was the method used to isolate PBMCs. The paper's findings and limits, for the study overall: Some responding clones were found in pre-infection memory, which suggests that pre-existing cross-reactive memory T cells took part in the SARS-CoV-2 response. Only a couple of mild cases were covered in the study, and larger cohorts including severe cases with pre-infection samples were considered necessary. SARS-CoV-2 specificity of the second-wave clones peaking on day 37 was not confirmed. Contracting CD4+ clones appeared mostly in the CM and EM memory subsets, whereas CD8+ clones were enriched in EMRA. Clones contracting from day 15 to 85 had balanced CD4/CD8 phenotypes, while a second wave expanding from day 15 to 37 was biased towards CD4+.

Recombination connected TRBV29-1 to TRBJ2-7, with 15 bases in between that match TRBD2. The receptor's source is a man aged 18 to 30 who had mild COVID-19 (a few samples of this study predate the infection). The sample titles of this study are shuffled in the database, so cell type and time point are left out; the donor was told from shared clones. Sequences were obtained from PBMCs or a T cell subset sorted from them (not recorded which). The sequenced DNA: TGCAGCGTCCGGACTAGCGGGGGGGCAAGCGAGCAGTACGTC. The resulting protein is CSVRTSGGASEQYV.